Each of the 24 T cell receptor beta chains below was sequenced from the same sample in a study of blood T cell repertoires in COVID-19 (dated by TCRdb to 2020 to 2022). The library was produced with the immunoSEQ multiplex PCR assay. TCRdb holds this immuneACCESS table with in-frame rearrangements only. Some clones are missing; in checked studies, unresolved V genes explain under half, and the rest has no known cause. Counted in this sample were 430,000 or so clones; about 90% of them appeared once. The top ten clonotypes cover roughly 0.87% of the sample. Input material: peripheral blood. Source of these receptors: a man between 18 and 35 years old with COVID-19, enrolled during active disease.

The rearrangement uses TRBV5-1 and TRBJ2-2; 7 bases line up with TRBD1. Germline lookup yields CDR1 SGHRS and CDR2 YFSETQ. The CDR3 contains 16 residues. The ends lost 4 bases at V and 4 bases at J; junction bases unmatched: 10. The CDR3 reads CASSTLRGHSTGELFF. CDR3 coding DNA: TGCGCCAGCAGCACATTAAGGGGGCATAGCACCGGGGAGCTGTTTTTT.

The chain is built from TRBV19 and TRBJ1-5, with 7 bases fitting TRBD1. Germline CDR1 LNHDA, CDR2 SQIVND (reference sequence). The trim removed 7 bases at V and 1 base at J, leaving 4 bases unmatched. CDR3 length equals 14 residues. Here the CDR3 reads CASKPGQSNQPQHF. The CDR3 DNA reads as TGTGCCAGTAAACCGGGACAGAGCAATCAGCCCCAGCATTTT.

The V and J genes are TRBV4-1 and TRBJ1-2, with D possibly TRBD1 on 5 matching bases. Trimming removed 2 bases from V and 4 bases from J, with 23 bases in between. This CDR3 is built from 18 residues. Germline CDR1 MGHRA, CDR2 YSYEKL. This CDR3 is CASSQNLGNRGKSYGYTF. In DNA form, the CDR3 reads TGCGCCAGCAGCCAAAATCTAGGGAACCGGGGGAAGAGCTATGGCTACACCTTC.

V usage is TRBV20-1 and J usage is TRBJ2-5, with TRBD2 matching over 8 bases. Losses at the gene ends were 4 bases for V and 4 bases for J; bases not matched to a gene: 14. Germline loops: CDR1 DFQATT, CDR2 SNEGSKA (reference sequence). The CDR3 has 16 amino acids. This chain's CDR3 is CSAIDPSGSLVETQYF. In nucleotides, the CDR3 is TGCAGTGCTATTGACCCAAGCGGGAGCCTTGTAGAGACCCAGTACTTC.

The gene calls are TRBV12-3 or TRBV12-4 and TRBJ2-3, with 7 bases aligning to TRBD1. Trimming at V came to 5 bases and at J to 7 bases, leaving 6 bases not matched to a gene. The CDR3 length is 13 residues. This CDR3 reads CASSTETGNTQYF. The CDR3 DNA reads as TGTGCCAGCAGTACGGAGACAGGGAATACGCAGTATTTT.

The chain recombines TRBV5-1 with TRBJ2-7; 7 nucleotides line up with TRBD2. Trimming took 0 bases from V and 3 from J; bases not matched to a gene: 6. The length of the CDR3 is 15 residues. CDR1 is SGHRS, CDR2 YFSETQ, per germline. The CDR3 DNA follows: TGCGCCAGCAGCTTGGAAGCGTCTAGCGGCTACGAGCAGTACTTC. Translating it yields CASSLEASSGYEQYF.

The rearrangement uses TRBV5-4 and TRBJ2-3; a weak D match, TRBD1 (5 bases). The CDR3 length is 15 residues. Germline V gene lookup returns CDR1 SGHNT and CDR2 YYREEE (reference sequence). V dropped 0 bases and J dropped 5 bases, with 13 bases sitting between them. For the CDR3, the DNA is TGTGCCAGCAGCTTGGATTCGATGGGGCGAGATACGCAGTATTTT. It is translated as CASSLDSMGRDTQYF.

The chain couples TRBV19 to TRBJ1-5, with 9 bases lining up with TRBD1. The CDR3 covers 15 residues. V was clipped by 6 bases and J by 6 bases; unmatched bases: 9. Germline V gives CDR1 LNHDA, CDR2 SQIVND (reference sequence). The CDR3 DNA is TGTGCCAGTAGGACTCGACAGGGGGACCCTCAGCCCCAGCATTTT. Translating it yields CASRTRQGDPQPQHF.

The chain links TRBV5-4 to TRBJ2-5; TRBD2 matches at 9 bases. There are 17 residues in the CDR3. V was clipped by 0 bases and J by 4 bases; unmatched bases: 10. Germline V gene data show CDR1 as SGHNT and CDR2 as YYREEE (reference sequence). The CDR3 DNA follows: TGTGCCAGCAGCTTGGCCCCTAGAGCGGGAGGCGGAGAGACCCAGTACTTC. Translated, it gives CASSLAPRAGGGETQYF.

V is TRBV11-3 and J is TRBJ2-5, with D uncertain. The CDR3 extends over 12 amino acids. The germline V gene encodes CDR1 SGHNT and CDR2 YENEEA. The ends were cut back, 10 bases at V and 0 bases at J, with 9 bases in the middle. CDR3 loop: CATRKDQETQYF. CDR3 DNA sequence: TGTGCCACTAGAAAAGACCAAGAGACCCAGTACTTC.

The DNA for the CDR3 is TGTGCCAGCAGCCCCCACCCCACCGGACAGCGACGACTCGAGCAGTACTTC. This encodes CASSPHPTGQRRLEQYF. The chain couples TRBV21-1 to TRBJ2-7; the listed D gene, TRBD1, was not tested against the DNA. TRBV21-1 is annotated as a pseudogene. The CDR3 has 17 residues.

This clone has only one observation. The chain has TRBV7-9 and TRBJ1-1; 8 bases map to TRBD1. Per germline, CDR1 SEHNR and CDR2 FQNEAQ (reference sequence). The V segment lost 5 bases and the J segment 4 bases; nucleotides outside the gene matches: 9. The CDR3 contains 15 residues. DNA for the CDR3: TGTGCCAGCAGCCGTTCAGGGGGCGGAATCACTGAAGCTTTCTTT. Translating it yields CASSRSGGGITEAFF.

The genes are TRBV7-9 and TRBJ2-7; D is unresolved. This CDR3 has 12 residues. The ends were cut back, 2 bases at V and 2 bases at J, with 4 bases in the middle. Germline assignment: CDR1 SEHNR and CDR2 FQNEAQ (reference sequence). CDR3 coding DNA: TGTGCCAGCAGCTTACGAGCCTACGAGCAGTACTTC. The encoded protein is CASSLRAYEQYF.

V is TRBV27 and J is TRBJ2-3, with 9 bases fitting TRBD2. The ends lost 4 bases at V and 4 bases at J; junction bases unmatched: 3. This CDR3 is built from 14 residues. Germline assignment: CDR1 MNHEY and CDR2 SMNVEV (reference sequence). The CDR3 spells CASSSRTSADTQYF. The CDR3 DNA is TGTGCCAGCAGTTCCCGGACTAGCGCAGATACGCAGTATTTT.

This chain's CDR3 is CASSFIDRNEQYF. The CDR3 bases are TGTGCCAGCAGCTTCATCGACAGGAACGAGCAGTACTTC. The chain has TRBV5-5 and TRBJ2-7; a possible D gene is TRBD1 (6 bases). V lost 2 bases to trimming and J lost 5 bases, with 11 bases between them. CDR1 and CDR2 (germline): SGHKS, YYEKEE (reference sequence). The CDR3 contains 13 residues.

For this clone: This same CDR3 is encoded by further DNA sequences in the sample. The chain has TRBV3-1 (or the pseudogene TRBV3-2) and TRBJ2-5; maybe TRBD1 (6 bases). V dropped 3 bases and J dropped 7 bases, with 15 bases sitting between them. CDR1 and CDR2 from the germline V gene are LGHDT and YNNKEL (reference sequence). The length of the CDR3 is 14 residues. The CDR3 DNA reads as TGTGCCAGCAGCCAGGAATCCCGAGGGGGGACCCAGTACTTC. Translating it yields CASSQESRGGTQYF.

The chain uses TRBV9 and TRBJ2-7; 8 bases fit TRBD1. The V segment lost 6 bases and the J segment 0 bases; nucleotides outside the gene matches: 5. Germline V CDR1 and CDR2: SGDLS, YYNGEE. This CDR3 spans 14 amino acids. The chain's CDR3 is CASNSGGTSYEQYF. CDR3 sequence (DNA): TGTGCCAGCAATTCAGGGGGCACCTCCTACGAGCAGTACTTC. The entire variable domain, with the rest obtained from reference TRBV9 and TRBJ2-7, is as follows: DSGVTQTPKHLITATGQRVTLRCSPRSGDLSVYWYQQSLDQGLQFLIQYYNGEERAKGNILERFSAQQFPDLHSELNLSSLELGDSALYFCASNSGGTSYEQYFGPGTRLTVT.

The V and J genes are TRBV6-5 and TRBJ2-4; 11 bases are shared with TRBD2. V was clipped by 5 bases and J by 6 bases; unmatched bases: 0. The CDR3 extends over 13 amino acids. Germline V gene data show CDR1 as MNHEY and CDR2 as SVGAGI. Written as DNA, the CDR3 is TGTGCCAGCAGTACTAGCGGGGGAAACATTCAGTACTTC. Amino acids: CASSTSGGNIQYF.

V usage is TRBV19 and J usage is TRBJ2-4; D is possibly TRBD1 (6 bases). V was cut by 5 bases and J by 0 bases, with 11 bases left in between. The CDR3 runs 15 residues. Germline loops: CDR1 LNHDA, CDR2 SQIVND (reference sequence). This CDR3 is CASSPGQLAKNIQYF. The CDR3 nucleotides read TGTGCCAGTAGTCCCGGACAGTTAGCCAAAAACATTCAGTACTTC.

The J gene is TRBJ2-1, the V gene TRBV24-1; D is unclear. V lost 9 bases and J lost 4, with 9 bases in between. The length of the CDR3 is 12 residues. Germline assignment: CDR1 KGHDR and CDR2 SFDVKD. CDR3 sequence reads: CATSTVYNEQFF. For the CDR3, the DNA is TGTGCCACCTCTACTGTGTACAATGAGCAGTTCTTC.

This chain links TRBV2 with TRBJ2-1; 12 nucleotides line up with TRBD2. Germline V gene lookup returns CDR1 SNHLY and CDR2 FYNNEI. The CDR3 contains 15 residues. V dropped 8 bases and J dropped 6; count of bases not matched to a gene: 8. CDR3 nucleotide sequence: TGTGCCAGCCTTAAGGAGACTAGCGGGAGCAATGAGCAGTTCTTC. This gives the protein CASLKETSGSNEQFF.

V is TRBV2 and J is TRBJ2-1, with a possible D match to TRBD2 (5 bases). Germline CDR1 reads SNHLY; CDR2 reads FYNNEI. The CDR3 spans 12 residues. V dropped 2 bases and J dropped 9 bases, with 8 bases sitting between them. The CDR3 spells CASSETEGEQFF. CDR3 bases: TGTGCCAGCAGTGAAACCGAGGGTGAGCAGTTCTTC.

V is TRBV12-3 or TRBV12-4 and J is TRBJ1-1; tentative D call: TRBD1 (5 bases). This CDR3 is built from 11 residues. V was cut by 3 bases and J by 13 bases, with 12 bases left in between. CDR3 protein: CASSLGGVCFF. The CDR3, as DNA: TGTGCCAGCAGTTTGGGAGGGGTCTGTTTCTTT.

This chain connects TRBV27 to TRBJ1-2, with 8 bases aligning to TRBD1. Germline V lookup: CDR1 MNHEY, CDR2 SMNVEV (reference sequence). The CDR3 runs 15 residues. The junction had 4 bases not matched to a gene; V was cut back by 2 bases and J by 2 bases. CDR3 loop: CASSLQGARNYGYTF. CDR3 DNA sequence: TGTGCCAGCAGTTTACAGGGGGCTCGGAACTATGGCTACACCTTC.